These T cell receptor beta chains were read from a single sample in a study of shared clonotypes between healthy human individuals. Repertoires were generated with immunoSEQ multiplex PCR, while TCRdb's copy carries only in-frame clones and drops some. The sample lists about 2.1 million clones; 90% to 95% were seen once. The sequenced sample was naive CD8+ T cells from PBMCs. The receptors stem from a young man in good health. Some clones in this sample may be carry-over from other donors' samples. Each CDR3 is given with its conserved first and last residue. D genes are given only for firm matches. Clone size appears in some rows only: once, few, many, or a class for an expanded clone.

V gene,CDR3 length,D gene,clone size,J gene,CDR3 protein,CDR3 DNA
TRBV6-5,12,.,.,TRBJ1-1,CASSPRGAEAFF,TGTGCCAGCAGTCCGCGGGGAGCTGAAGCTTTCTTT
TRBV9,16,.,.,TRBJ2-2,CASSGNHRDYTGELFF,TGTGCCAGCAGCGGAAACCATCGAGATTACACCGGGGAGCTGTTTTTT
TRBV7-9,14,.,.,TRBJ2-7,CASSPRIASYEQYF,TGTGCCAGCAGCCCTAGAATTGCCTCCTACGAGCAGTACTTC
TRBV7-9,14,TRBD1,.,TRBJ1-6,CASSSGGGNSPLHF,TGTGCCAGCAGTTCAGGGGGGGGCAATTCACCCCTCCACTTT
TRBV4-3,15,TRBD1,.,TRBJ2-5,CASSPWTGSEETQYF,TGCGCCAGCAGCCCTTGGACAGGGAGTGAGGAGACCCAGTACTTC
TRBV28,14,.,.,TRBJ2-7,CASGSPGNTYEQYF,TGTGCCAGCGGGTCGCCGGGGAATACCTACGAGCAGTACTTC
TRBV13,16,TRBD1,.,TRBJ2-1,CASSPTGQGGKNEQFF,TGTGCCAGCAGCCCGACGGGACAGGGAGGTAAAAATGAGCAGTTCTTC
TRBV23-1,14,TRBD1,.,TRBJ2-7,CATPGTGQNDEQYF,TGCGCCACCCCGGGGACAGGGCAAAATGACGAGCAGTACTTC
TRBV6-5,14,.,.,TRBJ1-1,CASHPMQGNTEAFF,TGTGCCAGCCATCCCATGCAGGGGAACACTGAAGCTTTCTTT
TRBV5-1,16,.,once,TRBJ2-1,CASSLEVSKGHNEQFF,TGCGCCAGCAGCTTGGAGGTCTCGAAGGGGCACAATGAGCAGTTCTTC
TRBV6-5,13,.,.,TRBJ2-7,CASSPRAAYEQYF,TGTGCCAGCAGTCCCCGGGCAGCCTACGAGCAGTACTTC
TRBV9,15,.,.,TRBJ1-2,CASSAPLTANYGYTF,TGTGCCAGCAGCGCGCCCCTGACAGCTAACTATGGCTACACCTTC
TRBV6-4,16,TRBD2,once,TRBJ2-3,CASSKVAGGPTDTQYF,TGTGCCAGCAGTAAAGTAGCGGGAGGGCCGACAGATACGCAGTATTTT
TRBV7-9,15,TRBD1,.,TRBJ1-1,CASSLGGTGDTEAFF,TGTGCCAGCAGCTTAGGAGGGACAGGAGACACTGAAGCTTTCTTT
TRBV27,14,.,.,TRBJ2-1,CASSLIGSYNEQFF,TGTGCCAGCAGTTTAATAGGCTCCTACAATGAGCAGTTCTTC
TRBV28,14,TRBD2,few,TRBJ2-7,CASSVAGSSYEQYF,TGTGCCAGCAGTGTAGCGGGAAGCTCCTACGAGCAGTACTTC
TRBV15,17,.,.,TRBJ2-3,CATSRDIREDPTDTQYF,TGTGCCACCAGCAGAGATATCAGGGAAGACCCCACAGATACGCAGTATTTT
TRBV27,12,.,few,TRBJ2-7,CASSPYLGEQYF,TGTGCCAGCAGTCCCTACCTAGGCGAGCAGTACTTC
TRBV29-1,14,.,few,TRBJ1-1,CRNRGCRENTEAFF,TGCAGAAACCGAGGCTGTAGGGAGAACACTGAAGCTTTCTTT
TRBV9,14,TRBD2,.,TRBJ2-7,CASSVGAGSYEQYF,TGTGCCAGCAGCGTAGGAGCGGGGAGCTACGAGCAGTACTTC
TRBV27,15,TRBD1,once,TRBJ1-4,CASSWGTGLNEKLFF,TGTGCCAGCAGTTGGGGGACAGGGCTGAATGAAAAACTGTTTTTT
TRBV11-2,16,TRBD1,.,TRBJ1-2,CASASSRDRGSYGYTF,TGTGCCAGCGCCTCCTCAAGGGACAGGGGGTCCTATGGCTACACCTTC
TRBV27,15,TRBD1,.,TRBJ1-2,CASRTGTGGDYGYTF,TGTGCCAGCAGAACCGGGACAGGGGGGGACTATGGCTACACCTTC
TRBV2,14,.,.,TRBJ1-1,CASSGSETGTEAFF,TGTGCCAGCAGTGGATCTGAGACGGGTACTGAAGCTTTCTTT
TRBV6-5,14,.,.,TRBJ2-7,CASGVPGVSYEQYF,TGTGCTTCCGGAGTCCCGGGAGTCTCCTACGAGCAGTACTTC
TRBV4-1,13,.,.,TRBJ2-5,CASSQVGGETQYF,TGCGCCAGCAGCCAAGTAGGCGGAGAGACCCAGTACTTC
TRBV18,14,TRBD1,.,TRBJ2-7,CASSPQGALYEQYF,TGTGCCAGCTCACCCCAGGGGGCTCTATACGAGCAGTACTTC
TRBV2,13,.,.,TRBJ2-1,CASSEWNRDEQFF,TGTGCCAGCAGCGAATGGAACAGGGATGAGCAGTTCTTC
TRBV7-7,16,TRBD2,once,TRBJ2-1,CASSPLAGGPDNEQFF,TGTGCCAGCAGCCCTTTAGCGGGAGGGCCAGACAATGAGCAGTTCTTC
TRBV29-1,15,.,.,TRBJ2-1,CSVEDRPVGRNEQFF,TGCAGCGTTGAAGATCGGCCAGTAGGTCGCAATGAGCAGTTCTTC
TRBV9,14,TRBD1,.,TRBJ2-1,CASSAWTGRNEQFF,TGTGCCAGCAGCGCTTGGACAGGGAGAAATGAGCAGTTCTTC
TRBV2,11,.,few,TRBJ1-1,CASSDSPEAFF,TGTGCCAGCAGTGACAGTCCTGAAGCTTTCTTT
TRBV25-1,15,.,.,TRBJ2-6,CASSEQGFGANVLTF,TGTGCCAGCAGTGAGCAGGGCTTTGGGGCCAACGTCCTGACTTTC
TRBV28,17,.,.,TRBJ1-4,CASSIGPWGAGDEKLFF,TGTGCCAGCAGTATCGGACCCTGGGGGGCCGGTGATGAAAAACTGTTTTTT
TRBV19,16,TRBD2,few,TRBJ2-1,CASSSRTSGYYNEQFF,TGTGCCAGTAGTTCGCGGACTAGCGGTTATTACAATGAGCAGTTCTTC
TRBV28,14,TRBD2,.,TRBJ2-2,CASGPAGDTGELFF,TGTGCCAGTGGGCCAGCGGGAGACACCGGGGAGCTGTTTTTT
TRBV7-8,14,.,few,TRBJ1-1,CASSLGRVNTEAFF,TGTGCCAGCAGCTTAGGGCGGGTGAACACTGAAGCTTTCTTT
TRBV7-8,13,.,.,TRBJ2-5,CASSLEIGETQYF,TGTGCCAGCAGCTTAGAGATCGGGGAGACCCAGTACTTC
TRBV4-1,20,.,.,TRBJ2-3,CASSQSPLTGTSTSTDTQYF,TGCGCCAGCAGCCAAAGCCCCCTAACAGGGACGTCAACTAGCACAGATACGCAGTATTTT
TRBV5-4,18,.,.,TRBJ2-5,CASSSLGGLSLYQETQYF,TGTGCCAGCAGCTCCCTCGGGGGGCTCTCATTGTACCAAGAGACCCAGTACTTC
TRBV7-8,14,TRBD1,.,TRBJ1-1,CASSAGQGFTEAFF,TGTGCCAGCAGCGCGGGACAGGGATTCACTGAAGCTTTCTTT
TRBV7-2,19,.,once,TRBJ1-5,CASSLANRVGSRVYQPQHF,TGTGCCAGCAGCTTAGCTAATCGAGTAGGCAGCAGGGTATATCAGCCCCAGCATTTT
TRBV7-9,14,.,.,TRBJ2-3,CASSLAAPVDTQYF,TGTGCCAGCAGCTTAGCAGCGCCGGTCGATACGCAGTATTTT
TRBV30,16,TRBD2,once,TRBJ2-1,CAWGSGLAGAYNEQFF,TGTGCCTGGGGTTCGGGACTAGCGGGAGCTTACAATGAGCAGTTCTTC
TRBV27,12,.,.,TRBJ1-5,CASGVGNQPQHF,TGTGCCAGCGGGGTCGGCAATCAGCCCCAGCATTTT
TRBV7-2,15,TRBD1,once,TRBJ2-7,CASSQGTVVGYEQYF,TGTGCCAGCAGCCAGGGGACAGTCGTGGGGTACGAGCAGTACTTC
TRBV9,15,TRBD1,.,TRBJ2-5,CASSVGTGGLETQYF,TGTGCCAGCAGCGTAGGGACAGGGGGTCTGGAGACCCAGTACTTC
TRBV10-3,14,.,once,TRBJ2-7,CAISDRDQTYEQYF,TGTGCCATCAGTGACCGGGACCAGACCTACGAGCAGTACTTC
TRBV7-9,17,.,.,TRBJ2-2,CASSPSIGLLNTGELFF,TGTGCCAGCAGCCCCTCTATAGGGCTCCTAAACACCGGGGAGCTGTTTTTT
TRBV11-3,14,TRBD1,.,TRBJ1-1,CASSQTGRGTEAFF,TGTGCCAGCAGCCAGACAGGGAGGGGCACTGAAGCTTTCTTT
TRBV7-9,15,TRBD1,.,TRBJ2-1,CASSEGQGSYNEQFF,TGTGCCAGCAGCGAAGGACAGGGGTCCTACAATGAGCAGTTCTTC
TRBV7-9,14,TRBD1,.,TRBJ1-2,CASSSDRDYYGYTF,TGTGCCAGCAGCTCAGACAGGGACTACTATGGCTACACCTTC
TRBV4-1,16,.,.,TRBJ2-3,CASSQTESGGTDTQYF,TGCGCCAGCAGCCAAACGGAGTCGGGGGGCACAGATACGCAGTATTTT
TRBV4-2,15,.,.,TRBJ1-2,CASSQDQSGNYGYTF,TGTGCCAGCAGCCAAGATCAATCGGGTAACTATGGCTACACCTTC
TRBV2,14,.,.,TRBJ1-4,CASSGASSVEKLFF,TGTGCCAGCAGTGGGGCCTCTTCAGTGGAAAAACTGTTTTTT